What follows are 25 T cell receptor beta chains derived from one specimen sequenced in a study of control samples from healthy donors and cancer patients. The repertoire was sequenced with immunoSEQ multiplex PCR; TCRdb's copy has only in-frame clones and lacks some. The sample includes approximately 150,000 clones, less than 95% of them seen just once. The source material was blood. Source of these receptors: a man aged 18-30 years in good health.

In nucleotides, the CDR3 is TGTGCCAGCAGTGGGCCCGGGACGGTTGGCACAGATACGCAGTATTTT. Its translation: CASSGPGTVGTDTQYF. The rearrangement uses TRBV6-1 and TRBJ2-3, with D perhaps matching TRBD1 or TRBD2 (5 bases each). V was cut by 4 bases and J by 1 base, with 15 bases left in between. The CDR3 sequence is 16 residues long. CDR1 and CDR2 (germline): MNHNS, SASEGT.

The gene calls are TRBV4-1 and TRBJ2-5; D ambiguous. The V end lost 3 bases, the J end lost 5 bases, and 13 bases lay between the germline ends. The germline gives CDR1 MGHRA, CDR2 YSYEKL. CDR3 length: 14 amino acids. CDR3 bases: TGCGCCAGCAGCCAGAGACAAATCCGGGAGACCCAGTACTTC. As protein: CASSQRQIRETQYF.

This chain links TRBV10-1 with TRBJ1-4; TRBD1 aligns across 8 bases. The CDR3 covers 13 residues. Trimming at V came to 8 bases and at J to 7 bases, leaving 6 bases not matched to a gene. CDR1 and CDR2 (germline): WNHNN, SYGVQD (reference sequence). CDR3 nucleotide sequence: TGCGCCAGCCAACAGGGGGTTGGTGAAAAACTGTTTTTT. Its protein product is CASQQGVGEKLFF.

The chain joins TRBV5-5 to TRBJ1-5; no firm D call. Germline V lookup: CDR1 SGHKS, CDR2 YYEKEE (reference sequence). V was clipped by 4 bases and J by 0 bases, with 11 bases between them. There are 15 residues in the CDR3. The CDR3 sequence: CASSRGPYSNQPQHF. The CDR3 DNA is TGTGCCAGCAGCCGCGGGCCGTATAGCAATCAGCCCCAGCATTTT.

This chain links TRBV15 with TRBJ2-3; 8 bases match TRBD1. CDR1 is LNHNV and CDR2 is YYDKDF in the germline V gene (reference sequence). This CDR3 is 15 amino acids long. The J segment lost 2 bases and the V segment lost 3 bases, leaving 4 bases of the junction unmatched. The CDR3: CATSRDRVNTDTQYF. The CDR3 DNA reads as TGTGCCACCAGCAGGGACAGGGTTAACACAGATACGCAGTATTTT.

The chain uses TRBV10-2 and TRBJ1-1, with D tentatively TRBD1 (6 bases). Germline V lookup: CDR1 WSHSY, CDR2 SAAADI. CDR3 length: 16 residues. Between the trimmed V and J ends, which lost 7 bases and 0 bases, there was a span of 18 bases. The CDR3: CASTELPDRMNTEAFF. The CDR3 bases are TGCGCCAGCACCGAACTCCCAGACAGGATGAACACTGAAGCTTTCTTT.

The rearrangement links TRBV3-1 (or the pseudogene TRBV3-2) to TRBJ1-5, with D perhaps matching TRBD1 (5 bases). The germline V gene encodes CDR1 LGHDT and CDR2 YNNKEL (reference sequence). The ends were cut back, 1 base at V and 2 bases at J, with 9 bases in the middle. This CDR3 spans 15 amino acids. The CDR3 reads CASSQALGGNQPQHF. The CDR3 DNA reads TGTGCCAGCAGCCAAGCCCTAGGGGGCAATCAGCCCCAGCATTTT.

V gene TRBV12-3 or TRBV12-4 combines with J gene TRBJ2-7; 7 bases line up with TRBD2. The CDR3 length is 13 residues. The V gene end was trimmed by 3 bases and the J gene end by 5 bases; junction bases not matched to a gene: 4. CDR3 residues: CASSFVGGDEQYF. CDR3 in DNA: TGTGCCAGCAGTTTTGTGGGAGGGGACGAGCAGTACTTC.

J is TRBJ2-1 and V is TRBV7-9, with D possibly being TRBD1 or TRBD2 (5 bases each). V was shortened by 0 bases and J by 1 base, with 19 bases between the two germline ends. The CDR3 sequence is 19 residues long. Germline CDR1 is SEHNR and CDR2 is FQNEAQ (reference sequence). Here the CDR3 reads CASSLAPLRGSISYNEQFF. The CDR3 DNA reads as TGTGCCAGCAGCTTAGCACCTTTGAGGGGTTCGATATCCTACAATGAGCAGTTCTTC. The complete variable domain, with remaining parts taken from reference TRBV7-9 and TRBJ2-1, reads DTGVSQNPRHKITKRGQNVTFRCDPISEHNRLYWYRQTLGQGPEFLTYFQNEAQLEKSRLLSDRFSAERPKGSFSTLEIQRTEQGDSAMYLCASSLAPLRGSISYNEQFFGPGTRLTVL.

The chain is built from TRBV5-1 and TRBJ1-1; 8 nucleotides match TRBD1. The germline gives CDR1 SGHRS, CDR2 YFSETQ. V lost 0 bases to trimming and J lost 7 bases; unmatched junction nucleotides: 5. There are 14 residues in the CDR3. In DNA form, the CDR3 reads TGCGCCAGCAGCTTGGCCCCAGGGGGCAATGAAGCTTTCTTT. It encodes CASSLAPGGNEAFF.

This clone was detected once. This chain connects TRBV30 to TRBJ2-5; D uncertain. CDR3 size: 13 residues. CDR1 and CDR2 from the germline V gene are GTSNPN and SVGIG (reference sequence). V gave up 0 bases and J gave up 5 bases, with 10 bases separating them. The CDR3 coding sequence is TGTGCCTGGAGTGTACTGGGATCGGAGACCCAGTACTTC. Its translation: CAWSVLGSETQYF.

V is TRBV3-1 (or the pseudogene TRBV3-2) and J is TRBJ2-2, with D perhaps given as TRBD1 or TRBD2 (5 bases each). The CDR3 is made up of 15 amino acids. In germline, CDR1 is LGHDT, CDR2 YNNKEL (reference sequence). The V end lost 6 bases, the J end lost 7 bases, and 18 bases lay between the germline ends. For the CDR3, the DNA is TGTGCCAGCAGTCTCCGGGACGGACTCGGCGGGGAGCTGTTTTTT. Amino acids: CASSLRDGLGGELFF.

Here the CDR3 DNA reads TGCGCCAGCAGCCAGGGGACAGGGACCTCTGGAAACACCATATATTTT. Amino acid sequence: CASSQGTGTSGNTIYF. V usage is TRBV4-1 and J usage is TRBJ1-3, with 9 bases identical to TRBD1. Germline V gene lookup returns CDR1 MGHRA and CDR2 YSYEKL. This CDR3 spans 16 amino acids. V was clipped by 3 bases and J by 0 bases; unmatched bases: 3.

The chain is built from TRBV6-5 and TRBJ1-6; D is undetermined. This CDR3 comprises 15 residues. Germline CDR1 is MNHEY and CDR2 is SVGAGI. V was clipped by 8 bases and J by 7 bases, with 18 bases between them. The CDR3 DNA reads TGTGCCAGCGTGCTGGGCCCACCTTGGAATTCACCCCTCCACTTT. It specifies CASVLGPPWNSPLHF.

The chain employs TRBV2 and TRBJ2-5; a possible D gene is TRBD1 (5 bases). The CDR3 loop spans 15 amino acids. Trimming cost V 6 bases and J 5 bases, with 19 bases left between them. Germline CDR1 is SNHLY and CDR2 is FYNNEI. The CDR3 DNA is TGTGCCAGCAGCGCCTCTGGGGCAGGGCTGGAGACCCAGTACTTC. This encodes CASSASGAGLETQYF.

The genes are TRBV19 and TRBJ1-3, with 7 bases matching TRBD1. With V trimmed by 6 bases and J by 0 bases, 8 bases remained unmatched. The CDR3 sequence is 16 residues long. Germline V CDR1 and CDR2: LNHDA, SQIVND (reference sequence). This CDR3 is CASRNPGGTSGNTIYF. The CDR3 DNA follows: TGTGCCAGTAGAAACCCAGGGGGAACCTCTGGAAACACCATATATTTT.

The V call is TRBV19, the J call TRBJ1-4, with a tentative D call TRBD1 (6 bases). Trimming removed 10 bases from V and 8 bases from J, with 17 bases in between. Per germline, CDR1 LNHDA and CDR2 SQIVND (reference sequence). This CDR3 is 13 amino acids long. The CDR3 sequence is CATHRDMGEKLFF. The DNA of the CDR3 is TGTGCCACCCACCGGGACATGGGCGAAAAACTGTTTTTT.

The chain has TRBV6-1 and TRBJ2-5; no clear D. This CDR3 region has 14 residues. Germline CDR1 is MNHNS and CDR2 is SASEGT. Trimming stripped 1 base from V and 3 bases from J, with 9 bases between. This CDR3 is CASSEGGGKETQYF. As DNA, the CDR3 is TGTGCCAGCAGTGAAGGCGGTGGGAAAGAGACCCAGTACTTC.

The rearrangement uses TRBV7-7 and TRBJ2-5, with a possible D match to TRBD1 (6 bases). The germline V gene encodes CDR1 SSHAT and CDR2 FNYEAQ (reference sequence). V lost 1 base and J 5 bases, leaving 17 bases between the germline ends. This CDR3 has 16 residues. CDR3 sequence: CASSLVGGGISETQYF. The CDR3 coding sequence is TGTGCCAGCAGCTTAGTAGGGGGTGGTATTAGTGAGACCCAGTACTTC. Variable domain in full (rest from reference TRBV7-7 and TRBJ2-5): GAGVSQSPRYKVTKRGQDVTLRCDPISSHATLYWYQQALGQGPEFLTYFNYEAQPDKSGLPSDRFSAERPEGSISTLTIQRTEQRDSAMYRCASSLVGGGISETQYFGPGTRLLVL.

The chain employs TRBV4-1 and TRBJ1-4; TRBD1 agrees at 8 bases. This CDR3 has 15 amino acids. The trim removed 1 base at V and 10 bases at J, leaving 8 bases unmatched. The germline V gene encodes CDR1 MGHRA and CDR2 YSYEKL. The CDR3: CASSQVGQGIGKLFF. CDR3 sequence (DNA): TGCGCCAGCAGCCAAGTCGGACAGGGTATAGGAAAACTGTTTTTT.

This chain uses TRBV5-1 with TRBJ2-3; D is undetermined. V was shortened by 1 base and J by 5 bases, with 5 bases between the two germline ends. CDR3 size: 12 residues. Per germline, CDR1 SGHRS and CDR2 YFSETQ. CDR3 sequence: CASSLTGDTQYF. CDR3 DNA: TGCGCCAGCAGCTTGACGGGAGATACGCAGTATTTT.

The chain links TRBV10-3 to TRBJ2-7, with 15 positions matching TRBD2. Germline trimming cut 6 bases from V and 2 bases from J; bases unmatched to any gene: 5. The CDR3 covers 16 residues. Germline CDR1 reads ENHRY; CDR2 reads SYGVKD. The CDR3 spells CAISGTSGGNPYEQYF. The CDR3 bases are TGTGCCATCAGCGGGACTAGCGGGGGGAATCCCTACGAGCAGTACTTC.

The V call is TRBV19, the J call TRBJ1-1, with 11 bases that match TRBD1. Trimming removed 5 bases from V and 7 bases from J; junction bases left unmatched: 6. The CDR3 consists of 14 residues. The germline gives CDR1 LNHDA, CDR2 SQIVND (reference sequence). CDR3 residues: CASSSTGTGGEAFF. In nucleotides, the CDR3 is TGTGCCAGTAGTTCCACCGGGACAGGGGGTGAAGCTTTCTTT.

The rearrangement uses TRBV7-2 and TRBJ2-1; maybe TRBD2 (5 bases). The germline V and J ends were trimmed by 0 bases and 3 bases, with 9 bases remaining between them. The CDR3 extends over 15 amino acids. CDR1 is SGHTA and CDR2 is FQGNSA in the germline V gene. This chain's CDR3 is CASSLAEVVYNEQFF. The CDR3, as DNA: TGTGCCAGCAGCTTAGCGGAGGTCGTCTACAATGAGCAGTTCTTC.

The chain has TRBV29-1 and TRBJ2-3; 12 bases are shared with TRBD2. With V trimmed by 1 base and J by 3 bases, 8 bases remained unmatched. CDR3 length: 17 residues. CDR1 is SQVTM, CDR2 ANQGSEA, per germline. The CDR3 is CSVEGGLAGGSTDTQYF. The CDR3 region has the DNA TGCAGCGTTGAAGGAGGGCTAGCGGGGGGGAGTACAGATACGCAGTATTTT.